These 20 T cell receptor beta chains were all obtained from the same sample, sequenced in a study of persistence of HIV-infected CD4 T cells (dated by TCRdb to between 2020 and 2021). The immunoSEQ hsTCRB assay version 4, run in survey mode, was used to sequence TCRbeta repertoires from genomic DNA. TCRdb holds this immuneACCESS table with in-frame rearrangements only. Some clones are missing; in checked studies, unresolved V genes explain under half, and the rest has no known cause. Across this sample there are about 64,000 clones, with about 69% seen only once. Clones ranked in the top ten supply around 1.7% of the sample. The treatment or condition label for this specimen denotes: suppressive antiretroviral therapy. A pool of overlapping HIV-1 Gag 15-mer peptides, at 0.75 to 1 ug per peptide per mL, was used to stimulate the cells. Nonresponding CD40L-negative CD69-negative CD45RO-high memory CD4+ T cells were sorted as memory populations depleted of antigen-responding cells.

The antigens for these receptors are not known. The sample was CD4+ T cells sorted from PBMCs after roughly 19-hour stimulation, taken from a patient who received antiretroviral therapy. The cell subset or site label on this specimen signifies: CD40L-CD69- CD45RO-high memory CD4 T cells not responding to Gag peptides. These receptors were taken from an adult man with HIV who was CMV-seropositive.

The chain joins TRBV14 to TRBJ1-1; 7 nucleotides match TRBD1. The junction had 12 bases not matched to a gene; V was cut back by 1 base and J by 4 bases. The germline V gene encodes CDR1 SGHDN and CDR2 FVKESK. The CDR3 is made up of 17 amino acids. As DNA, the CDR3 is TGTGCCAGCAGCCAAGCCCTTACCTCGACAGGGACCACTGAAGCTTTCTTT. Its protein is CASSQALTSTGTTEAFF.

The rearrangement links TRBV5-1 to TRBJ1-2; 7 nucleotides match TRBD1. Germline trimming cut 4 bases from V and 4 bases from J; bases unmatched to any gene: 4. The CDR3 has 13 amino acids. The germline CDR1 and CDR2 sequences are SGHRS and YFSETQ. CDR3 sequence (DNA): TGCGCCAGCAGCGAAGGACAGGCCTATGGCTACACCTTC. Translation: CASSEGQAYGYTF.

The V gene is TRBV7-2, the J gene TRBJ2-7; no reliable D call. From germline, CDR1 is SGHTA and CDR2 FQGNSA. The V end was cut by 2 bases, the J end by 5 bases, with 10 bases between. CDR3 length: 13 residues. The CDR3 coding sequence is TGTGCCAGCAGCTTAATCCGATACCACGAGCAGTACTTC. Translated, it gives CASSLIRYHEQYF. The full variable domain, rest sourced from reference TRBV7-2 and TRBJ2-7, is GAGVSQSPSNKVTEKGKDVELRCDPISGHTALYWYRQSLGQGLEFLIYFQGNSAPDKSGLPSDRFSAERTGGSVSTLTIQRTQQEDSAVYLCASSLIRYHEQYFGPGTRLTVT.

V is TRBV4-1 and J is TRBJ1-2; TRBD1 aligns across 10 bases. J lost 4 bases, V lost 6 bases, and 8 bases had no gene match. CDR1 is MGHRA, CDR2 YSYEKL, per germline. The CDR3 is made up of 15 amino acids. The CDR3 is CASSHPGQGIYGYTF. CDR3 sequence (DNA): TGCGCCAGCAGTCATCCGGGACAGGGGATCTATGGCTACACCTTC.

This clone was recorded a few times. The V and J genes are TRBV14 and TRBJ1-5, with D possibly being TRBD1 (5 bases). CDR1 and CDR2 from the germline V gene are SGHDN and FVKESK. This CDR3 spans 18 amino acids. V was shortened by 0 bases and J by 0 bases, with 15 bases between the two germline ends. CDR3 region: CASSQDRGQIYSNQPQHF. For the CDR3, the DNA is TGTGCCAGCAGCCAAGATCGAGGACAAATCTATAGCAATCAGCCCCAGCATTTT.

This clone has a single count. The chain combines TRBV27 with TRBJ1-2; D not resolved. The CDR3 sequence is 14 residues long. Trimming took 2 bases from V and 1 from J, leaving 8 bases between them. Looked up from germline, CDR1 is MNHEY and CDR2 is SMNVEV (reference sequence). CDR3 sequence: CASSLVGSNYGYTF. The CDR3 DNA is TGTGCCAGCAGTTTAGTAGGGAGTAACTATGGCTACACCTTC.

The chain employs TRBV28 and TRBJ1-3, with 8 bases aligning to TRBD1. From germline, CDR1 is MDHEN and CDR2 SYDVKM. The CDR3 has 18 amino acids. The V gene end was trimmed by 3 bases and the J gene end by 4 bases; junction bases not matched to a gene: 14. The CDR3, as DNA: TGTGCCAGCAGTTTTATCGCGGAGGCCAGGGGGCGAGGAAACACCATATATTTT. It codes for CASSFIAEARGRGNTIYF.

The genes are TRBV6-5 and TRBJ2-1, with D maybe TRBD2 (5 bases). Trimming shortened V by 4 bases and J by 7 bases, and 14 bases separated the two germline ends. This CDR3 has 14 amino acids. Germline V lookup: CDR1 MNHEY, CDR2 SVGAGI. The CDR3 region is CASSFAFAGNEQFF. CDR3 in DNA: TGTGCCAGCAGTTTCGCATTCGCGGGTAATGAGCAGTTCTTC.

The V gene is TRBV25-1, the J gene TRBJ1-2; possible D gene TRBD1, 5 bases. Germline V gene lookup returns CDR1 MGHDK and CDR2 SYGVNS. Trimming took off 5 bases at V and 2 bases at J, with 9 bases between the two ends. The CDR3 spans 13 residues. The CDR3 coding sequence is TGTGCCAGCAGTATGACAGAGAACTATGGCTACACCTTC. Its protein product is CASSMTENYGYTF.

The chain links TRBV20-1 to TRBJ1-5, with 8 bases identical to TRBD1. The CDR3 sequence is 15 residues long. After removal of 3 bases from V and 3 bases from J, the junction contained 7 bases not matched to a gene. Germline V lookup: CDR1 DFQATT, CDR2 SNEGSKA (reference sequence). The CDR3: CSASRGQVINQPQHF. CDR3 in DNA: TGCAGTGCTAGTAGGGGACAGGTGATCAATCAGCCCCAGCATTTT.

The chain links TRBV5-1 to TRBJ1-1; D is ambiguous. Per germline, CDR1 SGHRS and CDR2 YFSETQ. The ends were cut back, 7 bases at V and 1 base at J, with 14 bases in the middle. The CDR3 totals 14 residues. CDR3 in amino acids: CASSLTPENTEAFF. As DNA, the CDR3 is TGCGCCAGCTCCCTCACCCCGGAGAACACTGAAGCTTTCTTT.

The chain joins TRBV7-2 to TRBJ1-5; D uncertain. CDR1 and CDR2 (germline): SGHTA, FQGNSA. The CDR3 runs 17 residues. Trimming took off 5 bases at V and 0 bases at J, with 17 bases between the two ends. CDR3 DNA sequence: TGTGCCAGCAGCCTAACGGTTGCTCAGGATAGCAATCAGCCCCAGCATTTT. Translation gives CASSLTVAQDSNQPQHF.

The chain is built from TRBV19 and TRBJ1-4; D ambiguous. The CDR3 contains 16 residues. Trimming cost V 6 bases and J 0 bases, with 14 bases left between them. CDR1 LNHDA and CDR2 SQIVND come from the germline V gene (reference sequence). The CDR3 protein is CASSRRQNPTNEKLFF. CDR3 nucleotides: TGTGCCAGTAGCCGTCGACAAAATCCAACTAATGAAAAACTGTTTTTT. The full variable domain, rest sourced from reference TRBV19 and TRBJ1-4, is DGGITQSPKYLFRKEGQNVTLSCEQNLNHDAMYWYRQDPGQGLRLIYYSQIVNDFQKGDIAEGYSVSREKKESFPLTVTSAQKNPTAFYLCASSRRQNPTNEKLFFGSGTQLSVL.

The chain joins TRBV28 to TRBJ1-2, with D maybe TRBD1 (5 bases). V was cut by 4 bases and J by 12 bases, with 15 bases left in between. The CDR3 is 12 residues long. The germline CDR1 and CDR2 sequences are MDHEN and SYDVKM. The CDR3 loop is CASSYYGQGNTF. The CDR3 DNA is TGTGCCAGCAGTTATTATGGGCAGGGAAACACCTTC.

This clone came up a few times. The chain has TRBV28 and TRBJ1-5; no reliable D call. The CDR3 is made up of 12 amino acids. Germline lookup yields CDR1 MDHEN and CDR2 SYDVKM. Trimming took off 6 bases at V and 6 bases at J, with 9 bases between the two ends. In DNA, the CDR3 is TGTGCCAGCAGCCGAAACCGTCAGCCCCAGCATTTT. This gives the protein CASSRNRQPQHF.

J is TRBJ2-1 and V is TRBV2; D possibly matches TRBD1 or TRBD2 (5 bases each). V was clipped by 4 bases and J by 1 base, with 14 bases between them. The CDR3 is 16 amino acids. CDR1 and CDR2 (germline): SNHLY, FYNNEI. The chain's CDR3 is CASSALGKGSYNEQFF. CDR3 nucleotide sequence: TGTGCCAGCAGTGCTCTCGGGAAGGGGTCCTACAATGAGCAGTTCTTC.

This clone has a single count. V is TRBV2 and J is TRBJ2-2; 7 nucleotides line up with TRBD1. Germline V CDR1 and CDR2: SNHLY, FYNNEI. Losses at the gene ends were 7 bases for V and 1 base for J; bases not matched to a gene: 0. CDR3 size: 13 residues. CDR3 amino acids: CASNRGNTGELFF. The CDR3 nucleotides read TGTGCCAGCAACAGGGGGAACACCGGGGAGCTGTTTTTT.

The CDR3 reads CASSEQVWTRNSYNEQFF. The CDR3 DNA reads as TGTGCCAGCAGTGAACAGGTGTGGACAAGAAACTCCTACAATGAGCAGTTCTTC. V gene TRBV6-1 combines with J gene TRBJ2-1, with D perhaps matching TRBD1 (5 bases). The CDR3 spans 18 residues. CDR1 is MNHNS, CDR2 SASEGT, per germline. V dropped 2 bases and J dropped 0 bases, with 17 bases sitting between them.

The V and J genes are TRBV19 and TRBJ2-7; 14 bases agree with TRBD2. The J segment lost 2 bases and the V segment lost 5 bases, leaving 2 bases of the junction unmatched. Per the germline V gene, CDR1 is LNHDA and CDR2 is SQIVND (reference sequence). This CDR3 spans 15 amino acids. The CDR3 coding sequence is TGTGCCAGTAGTCCGACTAGCGGGGGGGCCTACGAGCAGTACTTC. Translating gives CASSPTSGGAYEQYF.

The chain uses TRBV3-1 (or the pseudogene TRBV3-2) and TRBJ1-1; D remains ambiguous. Between the trimmed V and J ends, which lost 4 bases and 1 base, there was a span of 7 bases. CDR1 and CDR2 from the germline V gene are LGHDT and YNNKEL (reference sequence). CDR3 length equals 13 residues. CDR3 sequence: CASSLQRNTEAFF. The CDR3 nucleotides read TGTGCCAGCAGCCTACAGAGGAACACTGAAGCTTTCTTT.